This T cell receptor (beta chain) was identified during a study of tumor-infiltrating lymphocytes in localized non-small cell lung cancer. Study summary: Tumor tissue and non-adjacent uninvolved lung came from each patient. Points from the study as a whole: IM1 and IM2 tumors showed no difference in T-cell fraction. Technical variation could not be separated from intratumor heterogeneity here. Available tissue quantity limited TCR sequencing to a patient subset.

The method was immunoSEQ multiplex PCR; TCRdb's version includes in-frame clones alone and lacks a portion of them. The repertoire consists of roughly 12,000 clones, with 80% to 85% occurring once and the leading ten covering 10% to 15%. As regards this clone: Its matching antigen is unknown.

The CDR3 covers 14 residues. Per the germline V gene, CDR1 is LGHNA and CDR2 is YSLEER. V shed 0 bases and J shed 5 bases, with 10 bases lying between them. The TCR sequence derives from a human donor with non-small cell lung cancer. The J gene is TRBJ1-1, the V gene TRBV4-3; a weak D match, TRBD1 (5 bases). The sample consisted of uninvolved lung tissue not adjacent to the tumor. CDR3 amino acids: CASSQDGGGTEAFF. CDR3 sequence (DNA): TGCGCCAGCAGCCAAGATGGGGGAGGTACTGAAGCTTTCTTT.